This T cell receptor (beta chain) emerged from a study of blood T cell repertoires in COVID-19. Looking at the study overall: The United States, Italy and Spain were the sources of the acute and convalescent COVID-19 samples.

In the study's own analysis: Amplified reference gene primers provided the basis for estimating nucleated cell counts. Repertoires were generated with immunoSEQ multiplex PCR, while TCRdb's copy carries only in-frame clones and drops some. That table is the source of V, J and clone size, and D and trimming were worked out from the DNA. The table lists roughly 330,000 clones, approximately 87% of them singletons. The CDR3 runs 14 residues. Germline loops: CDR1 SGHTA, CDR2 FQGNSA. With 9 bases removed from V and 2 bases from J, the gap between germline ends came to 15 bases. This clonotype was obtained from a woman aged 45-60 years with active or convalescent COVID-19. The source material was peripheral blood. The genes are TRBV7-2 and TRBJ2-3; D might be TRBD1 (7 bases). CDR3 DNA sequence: TGTGCCAGTATAGGGGGGACAGACACAGATACGCAGTATTTT. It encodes CASIGGTDTDTQYF.